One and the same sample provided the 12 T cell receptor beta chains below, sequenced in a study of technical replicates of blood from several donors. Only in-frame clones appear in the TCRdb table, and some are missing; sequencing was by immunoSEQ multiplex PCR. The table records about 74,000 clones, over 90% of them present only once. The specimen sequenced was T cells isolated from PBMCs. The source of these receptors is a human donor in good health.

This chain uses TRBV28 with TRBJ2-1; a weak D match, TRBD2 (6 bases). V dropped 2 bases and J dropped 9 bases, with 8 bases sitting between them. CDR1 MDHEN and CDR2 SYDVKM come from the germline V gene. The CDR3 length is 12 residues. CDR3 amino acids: CASSLVGGEQFF. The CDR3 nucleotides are TGTGCCAGCAGTTTAGTGGGAGGTGAGCAGTTCTTC.

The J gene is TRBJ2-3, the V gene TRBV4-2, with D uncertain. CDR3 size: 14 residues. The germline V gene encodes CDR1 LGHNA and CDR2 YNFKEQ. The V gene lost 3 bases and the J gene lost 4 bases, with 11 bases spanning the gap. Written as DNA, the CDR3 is TGTGCCAGCAGCCAGGATAGGAGCTCAGATACGCAGTATTTT. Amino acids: CASSQDRSSDTQYF.

The CDR3 loop is CASSQGEAAFREQYF. The CDR3 DNA reads as TGTGCCAGCAGCCAGGGGGAGGCCGCTTTTCGCGAGCAGTACTTC. The V and J genes are TRBV7-9 and TRBJ2-7; tentative D call: TRBD1 (7 bases). CDR3 size: 15 residues. V was shortened by 5 bases and J by 6 bases, with 20 bases between the two germline ends. From germline, CDR1 is SEHNR and CDR2 FQNEAQ (reference sequence).

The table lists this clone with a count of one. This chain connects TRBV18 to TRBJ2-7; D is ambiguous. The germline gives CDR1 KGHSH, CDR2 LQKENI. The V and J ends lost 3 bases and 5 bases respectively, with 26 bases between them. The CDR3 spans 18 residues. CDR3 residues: CASSPPPRVALMGHEQYF. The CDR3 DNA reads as TGTGCCAGCTCACCCCCTCCCCGGGTAGCATTGATGGGTCACGAGCAGTACTTC.

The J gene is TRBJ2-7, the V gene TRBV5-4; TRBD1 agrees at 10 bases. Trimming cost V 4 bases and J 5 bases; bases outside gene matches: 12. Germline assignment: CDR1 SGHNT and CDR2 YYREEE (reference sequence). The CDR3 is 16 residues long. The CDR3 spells CASSLGGTGVFNEQYF. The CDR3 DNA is TGTGCCAGCAGCCTGGGGGGGACAGGGGTTTTCAACGAGCAGTACTTC.

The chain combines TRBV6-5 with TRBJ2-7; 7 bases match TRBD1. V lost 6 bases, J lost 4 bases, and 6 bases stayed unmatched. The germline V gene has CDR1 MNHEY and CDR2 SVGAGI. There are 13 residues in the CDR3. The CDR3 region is CASSRTGHYEQYF. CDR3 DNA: TGTGCCAGCAGCCGGACAGGCCATTACGAGCAGTACTTC.

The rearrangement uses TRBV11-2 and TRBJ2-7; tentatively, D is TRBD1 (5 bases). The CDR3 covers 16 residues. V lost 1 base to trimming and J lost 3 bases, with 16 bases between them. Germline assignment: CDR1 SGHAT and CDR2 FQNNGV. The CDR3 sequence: CASSLASRGRDYEQYF. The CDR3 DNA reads TGTGCCAGCAGCTTAGCCTCAAGGGGCAGGGACTACGAGCAGTACTTC.

In DNA form, the CDR3 reads TGTGCCAGCAGCGAGGGGACAGGGGACACTGAAGCTTTCTTT. It encodes CASSEGTGDTEAFF. The chain recombines TRBV9 with TRBJ1-1; 10 nucleotides agree with TRBD1. This CDR3 has 14 residues. Germline lookup yields CDR1 SGDLS and CDR2 YYNGEE. J was trimmed by 3 bases and V by 3 bases; bases with no gene match: 2.

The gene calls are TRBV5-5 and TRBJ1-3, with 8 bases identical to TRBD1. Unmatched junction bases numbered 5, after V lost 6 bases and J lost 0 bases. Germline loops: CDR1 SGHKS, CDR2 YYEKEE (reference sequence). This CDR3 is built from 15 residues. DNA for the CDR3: TGTGCCAGCATCCCAGGACAGGGCTCTGGAAACACCATATATTTT. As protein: CASIPGQGSGNTIYF.

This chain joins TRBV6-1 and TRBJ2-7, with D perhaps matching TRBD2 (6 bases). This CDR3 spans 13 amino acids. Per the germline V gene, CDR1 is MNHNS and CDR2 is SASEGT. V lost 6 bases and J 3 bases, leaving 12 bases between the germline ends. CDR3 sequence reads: CASRGGSLYEQYF. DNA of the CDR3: TGTGCCAGCAGGGGAGGATCGCTCTACGAGCAGTACTTC.

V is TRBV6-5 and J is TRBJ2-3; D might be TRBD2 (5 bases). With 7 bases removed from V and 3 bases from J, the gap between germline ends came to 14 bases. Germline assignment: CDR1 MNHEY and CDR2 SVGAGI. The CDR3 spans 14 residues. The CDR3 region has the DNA TGTGCCAGCAACCGAGCAGCGGATACAGATACGCAGTATTTT. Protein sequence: CASNRAADTDTQYF.

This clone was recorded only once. CDR3 DNA sequence: TGCGCCAGCAGCCAAGTCGCTAGCCGCAGCACAGATACGCAGTATTTT. Residues: CASSQVASRSTDTQYF. The rearrangement links TRBV4-1 to TRBJ2-3; TRBD2 might be the D (5 bases). The CDR3 covers 16 residues. Deletions cut 1 base from V and 0 bases from J, with 11 bases between. Per the germline V gene, CDR1 is MGHRA and CDR2 is YSYEKL.